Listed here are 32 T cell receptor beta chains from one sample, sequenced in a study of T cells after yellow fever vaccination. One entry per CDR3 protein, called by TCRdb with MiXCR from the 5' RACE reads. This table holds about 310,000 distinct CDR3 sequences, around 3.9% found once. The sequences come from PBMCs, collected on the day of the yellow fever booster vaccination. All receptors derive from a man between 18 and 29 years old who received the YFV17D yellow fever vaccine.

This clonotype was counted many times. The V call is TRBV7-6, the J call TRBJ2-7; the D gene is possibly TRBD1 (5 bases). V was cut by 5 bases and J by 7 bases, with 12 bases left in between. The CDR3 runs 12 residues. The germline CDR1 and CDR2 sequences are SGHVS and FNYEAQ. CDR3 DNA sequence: TGTGCCAGCAGCCAGGGCGATAGAGAGCAGTACTTC. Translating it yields CASSQGDREQYF.

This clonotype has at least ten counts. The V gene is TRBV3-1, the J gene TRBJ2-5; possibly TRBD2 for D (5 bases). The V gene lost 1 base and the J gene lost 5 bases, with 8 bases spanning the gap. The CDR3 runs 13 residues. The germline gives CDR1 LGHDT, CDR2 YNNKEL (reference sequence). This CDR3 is CASSQGRTETQYF. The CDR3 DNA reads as TGTGCCAGCAGCCAAGGGAGGACGGAGACCCAGTACTTC.

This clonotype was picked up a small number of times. CDR3 in amino acids: CASSTAAGVSNYGYTF. The CDR3 DNA follows: TGTGCCAGCAGCACCGCGGCAGGGGTATCTAACTATGGCTACACCTTC. The chain couples TRBV7-2 to TRBJ1-2; D perhaps matches TRBD1 (6 bases). The germline gives CDR1 SGHTA, CDR2 FQGNSA. Trimming shortened V by 5 bases and J by 0 bases, and 16 bases separated the two germline ends. The length of the CDR3 is 16 residues.

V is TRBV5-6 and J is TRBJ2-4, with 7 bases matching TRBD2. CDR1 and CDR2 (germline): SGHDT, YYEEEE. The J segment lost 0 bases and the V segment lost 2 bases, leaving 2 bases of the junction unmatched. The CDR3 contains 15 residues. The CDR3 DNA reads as TGTGCCAGCAGCTTAGCGGGGTTAGCCAAAAACATTCAGTACTTC. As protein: CASSLAGLAKNIQYF.

CDR3 residues: CASSILAGGLPDTQYF. The CDR3 DNA reads TGCGCCAGCAGCATACTAGCGGGGGGGTTGCCAGATACGCAGTATTTT. The chain recombines TRBV5-1 with TRBJ2-3; the match to TRBD2 covers 13 bases. CDR3 length: 16 amino acids. Germline CDR1 SGHRS, CDR2 YFSETQ. Trimming took 4 bases from V and 4 from J; bases not matched to a gene: 6.

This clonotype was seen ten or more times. The CDR3 region is CASSLGMTELYNEQFF. CDR3 in DNA: TGCGCCAGCAGCTTGGGGATGACAGAACTGTACAATGAGCAGTTCTTC. J is TRBJ2-1 and V is TRBV5-1, with a tentative D call TRBD1 (5 bases). The ends were cut back, 0 bases at V and 4 bases at J, with 14 bases in the middle. Germline V gene lookup returns CDR1 SGHRS and CDR2 YFSETQ. The CDR3 covers 16 residues.

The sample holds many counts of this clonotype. The CDR3 spells CASSPRAVRMNTEAFF. Written as DNA, the CDR3 is TGTGCCAGCAGCCCTCGTGCCGTCCGCATGAACACTGAAGCTTTCTTT. The V gene is TRBV7-9, the J gene TRBJ1-1; D gene ambiguous. Trimming took off 5 bases at V and 0 bases at J, with 16 bases between the two ends. The CDR3 is made up of 16 amino acids. Per germline, CDR1 SEHNR and CDR2 FQNEAQ (reference sequence).

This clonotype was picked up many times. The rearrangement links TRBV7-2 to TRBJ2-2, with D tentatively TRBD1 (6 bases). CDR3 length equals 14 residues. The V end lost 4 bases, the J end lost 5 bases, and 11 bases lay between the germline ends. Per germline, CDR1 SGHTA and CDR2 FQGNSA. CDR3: CASSSSQGTGELFF. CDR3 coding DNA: TGTGCCAGCAGCTCATCACAGGGTACCGGGGAGCTGTTTTTT. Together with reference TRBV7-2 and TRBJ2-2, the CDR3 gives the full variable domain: GAGVSQSPSNKVTEKGKDVELRCDPISGHTALYWYRQSLGQGLEFLIYFQGNSAPDKSGLPSDRFSAERTGGSVSTLTIQRTQQEDSAVYLCASSSSQGTGELFFGEGSRLTVL.

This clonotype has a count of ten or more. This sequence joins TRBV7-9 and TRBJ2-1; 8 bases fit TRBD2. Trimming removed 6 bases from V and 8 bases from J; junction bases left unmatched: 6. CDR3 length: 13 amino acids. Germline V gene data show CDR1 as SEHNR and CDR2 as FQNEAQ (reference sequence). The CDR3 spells CASRGSGKDEQFF. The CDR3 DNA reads TGTGCCAGCAGGGGTAGCGGGAAGGATGAGCAGTTCTTC. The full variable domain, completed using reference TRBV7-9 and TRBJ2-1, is DTGVSQNPRHKITKRGQNVTFRCDPISEHNRLYWYRQTLGQGPEFLTYFQNEAQLEKSRLLSDRFSAERPKGSFSTLEIQRTEQGDSAMYLCASRGSGKDEQFFGPGTRLTVL.

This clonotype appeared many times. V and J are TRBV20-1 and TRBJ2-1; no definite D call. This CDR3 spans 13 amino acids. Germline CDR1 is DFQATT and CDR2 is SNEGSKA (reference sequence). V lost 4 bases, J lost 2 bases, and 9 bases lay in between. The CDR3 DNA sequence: TGCAGTGCTAATTCAGGCACCTACAATGAGCAGTTCTTC. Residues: CSANSGTYNEQFF.

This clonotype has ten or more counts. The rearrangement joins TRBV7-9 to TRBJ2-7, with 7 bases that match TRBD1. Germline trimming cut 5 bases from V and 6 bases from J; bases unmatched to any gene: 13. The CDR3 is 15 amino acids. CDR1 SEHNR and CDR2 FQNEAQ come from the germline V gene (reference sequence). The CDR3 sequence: CASSITDRAAGEQYF. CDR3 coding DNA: TGTGCCAGCAGCATTACAGACAGGGCGGCAGGCGAGCAGTACTTC.

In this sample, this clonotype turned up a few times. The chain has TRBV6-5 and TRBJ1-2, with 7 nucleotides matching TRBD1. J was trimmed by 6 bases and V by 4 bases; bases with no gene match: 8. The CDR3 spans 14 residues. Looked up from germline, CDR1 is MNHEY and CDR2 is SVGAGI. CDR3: CASSSGQTADGYTF. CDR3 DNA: TGTGCCAGCAGTTCGGGACAGACGGCTGATGGCTACACCTTC.

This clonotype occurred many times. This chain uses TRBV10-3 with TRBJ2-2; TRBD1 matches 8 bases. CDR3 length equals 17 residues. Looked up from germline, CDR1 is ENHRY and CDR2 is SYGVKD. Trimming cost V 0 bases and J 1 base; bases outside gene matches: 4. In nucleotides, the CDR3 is TGTGCCATCAGTGAGTCGTTGGGACAGGAGAACACCGGGGAGCTGTTTTTT. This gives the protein CAISESLGQENTGELFF.

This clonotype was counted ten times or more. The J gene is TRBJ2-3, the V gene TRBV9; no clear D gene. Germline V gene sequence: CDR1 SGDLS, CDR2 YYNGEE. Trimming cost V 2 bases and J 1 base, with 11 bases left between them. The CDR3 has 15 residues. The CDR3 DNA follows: TGTGCCAGCAGCGTGCTGGTTGAGGGCACAGATACGCAGTATTTT. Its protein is CASSVLVEGTDTQYF.

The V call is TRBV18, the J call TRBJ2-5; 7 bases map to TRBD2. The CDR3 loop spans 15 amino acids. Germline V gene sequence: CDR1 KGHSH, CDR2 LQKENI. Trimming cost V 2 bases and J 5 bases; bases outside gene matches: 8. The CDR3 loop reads CASSPGNGGTETQYF. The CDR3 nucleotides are TGTGCCAGCTCACCAGGAAACGGGGGGACGGAGACCCAGTACTTC.

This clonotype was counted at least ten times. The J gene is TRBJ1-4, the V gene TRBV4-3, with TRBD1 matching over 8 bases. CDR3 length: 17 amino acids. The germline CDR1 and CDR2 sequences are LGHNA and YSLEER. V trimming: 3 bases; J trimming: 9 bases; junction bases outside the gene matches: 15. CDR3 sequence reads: CASSQTRGRLIVQKLFF. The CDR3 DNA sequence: TGCGCCAGCAGCCAGACCAGGGGGCGCCTAATTGTTCAAAAACTGTTTTTT.

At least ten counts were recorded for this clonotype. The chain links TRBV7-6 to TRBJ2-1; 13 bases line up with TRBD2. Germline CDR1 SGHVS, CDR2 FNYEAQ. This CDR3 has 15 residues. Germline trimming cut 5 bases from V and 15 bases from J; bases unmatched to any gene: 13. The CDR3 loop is CASSLTGLAGASGFF. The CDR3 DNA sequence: TGTGCCAGCAGCCTCACCGGACTAGCGGGGGCCTCGGGGTTCTTC.

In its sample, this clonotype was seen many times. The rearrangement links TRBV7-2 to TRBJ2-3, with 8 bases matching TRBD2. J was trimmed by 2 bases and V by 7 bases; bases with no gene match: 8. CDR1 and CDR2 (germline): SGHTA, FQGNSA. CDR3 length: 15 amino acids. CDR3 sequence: CASKHRGGNTDTQYF. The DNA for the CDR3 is TGTGCCAGCAAGCATCGGGGGGGCAACACAGATACGCAGTATTTT. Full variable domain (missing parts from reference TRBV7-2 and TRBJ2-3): GAGVSQSPSNKVTEKGKDVELRCDPISGHTALYWYRQSLGQGLEFLIYFQGNSAPDKSGLPSDRFSAERTGGSVSTLTIQRTQQEDSAVYLCASKHRGGNTDTQYFGPGTRLTVL.

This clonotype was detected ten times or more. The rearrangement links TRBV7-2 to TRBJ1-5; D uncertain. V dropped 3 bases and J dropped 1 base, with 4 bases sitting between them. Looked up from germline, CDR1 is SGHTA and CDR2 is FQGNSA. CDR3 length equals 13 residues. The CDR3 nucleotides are TGTGCCAGCAGCTTTGTCAGCAATCAGCCCCAGCATTTT. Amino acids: CASSFVSNQPQHF.

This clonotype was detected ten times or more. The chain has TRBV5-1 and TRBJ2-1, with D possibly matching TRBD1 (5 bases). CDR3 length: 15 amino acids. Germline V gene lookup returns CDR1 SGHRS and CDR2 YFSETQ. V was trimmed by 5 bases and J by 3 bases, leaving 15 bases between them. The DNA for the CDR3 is TGCGCCAGCAGTTCCAGGGAATTTGGCTACAATGAGCAGTTCTTC. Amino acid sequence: CASSSREFGYNEQFF.

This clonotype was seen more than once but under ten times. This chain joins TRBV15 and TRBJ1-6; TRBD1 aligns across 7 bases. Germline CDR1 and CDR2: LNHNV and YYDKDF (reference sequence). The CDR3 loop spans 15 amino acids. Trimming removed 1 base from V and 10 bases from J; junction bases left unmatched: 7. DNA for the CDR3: TGTGCCACCAGCAGAGGCGACAGGGTCGGGTCACCCCTCCACTTT. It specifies CATSRGDRVGSPLHF. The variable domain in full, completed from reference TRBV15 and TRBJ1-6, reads DAMVIQNPRYQVTQFGKPVTLSCSQTLNHNVMYWYQQKSSQAPKLLFHYYDKDFNNEADTPDNFQSRRPNTSFCFLDIRSPGLGDTAMYLCATSRGDRVGSPLHFGNGTRLTVT.

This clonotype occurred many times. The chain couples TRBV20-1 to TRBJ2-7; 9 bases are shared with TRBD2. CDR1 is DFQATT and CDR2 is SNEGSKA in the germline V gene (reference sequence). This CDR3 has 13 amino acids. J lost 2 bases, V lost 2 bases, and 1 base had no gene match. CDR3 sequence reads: CSARPSGAYEQYV. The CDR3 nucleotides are TGCAGTGCTAGACCTAGCGGGGCCTACGAGCAGTACGTC.

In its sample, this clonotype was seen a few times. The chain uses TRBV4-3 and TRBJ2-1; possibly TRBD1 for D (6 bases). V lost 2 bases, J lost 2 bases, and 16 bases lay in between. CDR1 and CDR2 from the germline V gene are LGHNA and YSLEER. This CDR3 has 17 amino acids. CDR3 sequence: CASSQSPWTETYNEQFF. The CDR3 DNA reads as TGCGCCAGCAGCCAATCCCCCTGGACAGAAACCTACAATGAGCAGTTCTTC.

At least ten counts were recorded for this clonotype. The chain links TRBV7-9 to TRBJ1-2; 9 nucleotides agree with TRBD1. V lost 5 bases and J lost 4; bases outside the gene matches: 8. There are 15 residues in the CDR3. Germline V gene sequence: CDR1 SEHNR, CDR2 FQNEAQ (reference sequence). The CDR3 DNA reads TGTGCCAGCAGCCTAACAGGGGGCCCCCTCTATGGCTACACCTTC. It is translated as CASSLTGGPLYGYTF.

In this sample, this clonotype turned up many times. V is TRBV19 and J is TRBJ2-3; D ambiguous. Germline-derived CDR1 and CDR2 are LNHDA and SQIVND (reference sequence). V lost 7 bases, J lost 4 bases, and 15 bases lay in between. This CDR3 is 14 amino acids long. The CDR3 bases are TGTGCCAGTATGTCCTCCAGGAGTGCAGATACGCAGTATTTT. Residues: CASMSSRSADTQYF.

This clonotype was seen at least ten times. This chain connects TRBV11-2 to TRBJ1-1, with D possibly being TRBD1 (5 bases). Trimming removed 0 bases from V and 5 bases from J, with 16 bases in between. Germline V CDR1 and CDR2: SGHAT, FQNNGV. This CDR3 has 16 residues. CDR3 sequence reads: CASSLELGGRRTEAFF. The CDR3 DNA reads TGTGCCAGCAGCTTAGAGTTGGGGGGTAGACGGACTGAAGCTTTCTTT.

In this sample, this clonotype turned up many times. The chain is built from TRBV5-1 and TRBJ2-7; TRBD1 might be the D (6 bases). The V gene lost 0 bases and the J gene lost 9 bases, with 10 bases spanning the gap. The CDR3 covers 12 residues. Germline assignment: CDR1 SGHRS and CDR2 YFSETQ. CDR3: CASSLDLGGQYF. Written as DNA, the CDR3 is TGCGCCAGCAGCTTGGATCTAGGGGGGCAGTACTTC.

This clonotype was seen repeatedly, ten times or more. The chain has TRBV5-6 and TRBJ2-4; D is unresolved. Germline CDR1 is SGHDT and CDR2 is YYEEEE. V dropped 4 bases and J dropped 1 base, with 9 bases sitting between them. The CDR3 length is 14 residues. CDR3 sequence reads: CASSPRQAKNIQYF. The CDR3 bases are TGTGCCAGCAGCCCCCGTCAGGCCAAAAACATTCAGTACTTC.

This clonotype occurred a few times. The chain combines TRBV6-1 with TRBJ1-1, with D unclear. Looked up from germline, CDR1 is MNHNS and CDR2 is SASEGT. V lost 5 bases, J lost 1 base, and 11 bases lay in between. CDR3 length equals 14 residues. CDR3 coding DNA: TGTGCCAGCAGTCCCCAAACTCCGAACACTGAAGCTTTCTTT. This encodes CASSPQTPNTEAFF.

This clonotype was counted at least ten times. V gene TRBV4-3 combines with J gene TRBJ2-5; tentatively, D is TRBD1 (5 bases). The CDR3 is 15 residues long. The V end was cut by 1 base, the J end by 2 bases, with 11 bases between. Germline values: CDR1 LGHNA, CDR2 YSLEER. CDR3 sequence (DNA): TGCGCCAGCAGCCAAGGTCTCAGGGAACAAGAGACCCAGTACTTC. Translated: CASSQGLREQETQYF.

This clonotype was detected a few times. CDR3 sequence (DNA): TGTGCCAGCAGTCCCACGGGCTCACCCCATGGCTACACCTTC. It specifies CASSPTGSPHGYTF. The rearrangement joins TRBV27 to TRBJ1-2; D gene unclear. V lost 5 bases and J lost 6, with 16 bases in between. This CDR3 contains 14 residues. CDR1 and CDR2 from the germline V gene are MNHEY and SMNVEV (reference sequence).

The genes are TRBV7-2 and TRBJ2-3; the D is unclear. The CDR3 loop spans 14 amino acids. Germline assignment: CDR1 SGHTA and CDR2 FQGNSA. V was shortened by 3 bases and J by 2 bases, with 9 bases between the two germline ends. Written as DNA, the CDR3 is TGTGCCAGCAGCTTTGCGGCTCTCACAGATACGCAGTATTTT. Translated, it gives CASSFAALTDTQYF.